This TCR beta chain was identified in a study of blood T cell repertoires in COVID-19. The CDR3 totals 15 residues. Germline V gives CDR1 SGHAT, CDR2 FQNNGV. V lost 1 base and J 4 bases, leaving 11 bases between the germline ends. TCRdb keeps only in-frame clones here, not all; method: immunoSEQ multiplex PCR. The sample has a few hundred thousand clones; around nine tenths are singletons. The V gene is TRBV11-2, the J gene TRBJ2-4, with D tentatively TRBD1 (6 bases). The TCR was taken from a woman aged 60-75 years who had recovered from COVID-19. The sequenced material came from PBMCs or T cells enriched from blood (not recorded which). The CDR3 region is CASSLGPGVKNIQYF. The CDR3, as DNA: TGTGCCAGCAGCTTAGGTCCAGGGGTAAAAAACATTCAGTACTTC.